This passage covers 11 T cell receptor beta chains from one sample sequenced in a study of blood T cell repertoires in COVID-19. The data were produced by immunoSEQ multiplex PCR, yet TCRdb's version contains in-frame clones alone and is incomplete. This table has some 100,000 clones, less than 90% appearing once. The sample taken for sequencing was peripheral blood. These receptors came from a man in his sixties or seventies who had recovered from COVID-19.

The genes are TRBV20-1 and TRBJ1-5; tentatively, D is TRBD1 (6 bases). Per the germline V gene, CDR1 is DFQATT and CDR2 is SNEGSKA (reference sequence). Trimming took off 3 bases at V and 7 bases at J, with 13 bases between the two ends. The CDR3 runs 13 residues. The CDR3 spells CSASSTGSQPQHF. The CDR3 DNA is TGCAGTGCTAGTTCTACAGGGAGCCAGCCCCAGCATTTT.

This clone appeared a single time. The rearrangement joins TRBV18 to TRBJ2-1, with 7 bases identical to TRBD2. CDR3 length: 14 residues. J gave up 5 bases and V 3 bases, and 4 bases lay outside the gene matches. Germline V gene lookup returns CDR1 KGHSH and CDR2 LQKENI. CDR3 sequence reads: CASSPGREDNEQFF. DNA of the CDR3: TGTGCCAGCTCACCGGGCCGGGAGGACAATGAGCAGTTCTTC.

This chain joins TRBV5-1 and TRBJ2-5, with 7 bases aligning to TRBD1. The V gene's germline CDR1 is SGHRS and CDR2 YFSETQ. The CDR3 totals 16 residues. The V segment lost 4 bases and the J segment 4 bases; nucleotides outside the gene matches: 13. The CDR3: CASSLRRQGRGETQYF. DNA of the CDR3: TGCGCCAGCAGCCTGAGGAGACAGGGTAGGGGAGAGACCCAGTACTTC.

This chain joins TRBV7-9 and TRBJ2-1; D possibly corresponds to TRBD2 (5 bases). CDR3 length: 14 residues. With 6 bases removed from V and 3 bases from J, the gap between germline ends came to 12 bases. Germline lookup yields CDR1 SEHNR and CDR2 FQNEAQ (reference sequence). The DNA for the CDR3 is TGTGCCAGCAGTCGAACCCGGGACTACAATGAGCAGTTCTTC. Translation gives CASSRTRDYNEQFF.

This clone has a single count. The chain recombines TRBV28 with TRBJ2-7, with 10 bases aligning to TRBD1. V was pared by 6 bases and J by 5 bases, with 13 bases of the junction left unmatched. This CDR3 is built from 16 residues. The germline CDR1 and CDR2 sequences are MDHEN and SYDVKM. The CDR3 DNA follows: TGTGCCAGCAGGGGCGACCCGGGACAGGGGTTCCACGAGCAGTACTTC. It is translated as CASRGDPGQGFHEQYF.

As concerns this clone: Mismatch with germline at one junction end may stem from a read error. The V and J genes are TRBV2 and TRBJ2-1; 7 positions agree with TRBD2. Germline V CDR1 and CDR2: SNHLY, FYNNEI. The CDR3 contains 17 residues. As DNA, the CDR3 is TGTGCCAGCAGTGAAGCTTGGGGGGGAGGCTCCCACAATGAGCAGTTCTTC. Amino acid sequence: CASSEAWGGGSHNEQFF.

The chain has TRBV2 and TRBJ1-5; D gene uncertain. Trimming stripped 0 bases from V and 8 bases from J, with 8 bases between. In germline, CDR1 is SNHLY, CDR2 FYNNEI. The CDR3 totals 13 residues. The CDR3: CASSEALQEPQHF. CDR3 in DNA: TGTGCCAGCAGTGAAGCGTTGCAGGAGCCCCAGCATTTT.

This chain connects TRBV7-2 to TRBJ2-7; 7 nucleotides match TRBD2. The germline V gene has CDR1 SGHTA and CDR2 FQGNSA. The CDR3 is made up of 16 amino acids. V dropped 1 base and J dropped 1; count of bases not matched to a gene: 7. The CDR3 sequence is CASSLGRRELSYEQYF. In nucleotides, the CDR3 is TGTGCCAGCAGCTTAGGCAGGCGGGAGTTGTCCTACGAGCAGTACTTC.

V gene TRBV6-2 or TRBV6-3 combines with J gene TRBJ1-6; no definite D call. CDR1 and CDR2 from the germline V gene are MNHEY and SVGEGT. CDR3 length: 14 residues. The ends were cut back, 3 bases at V and 6 bases at J, with 9 bases in the middle. CDR3 bases: TGTGCCAGCAGTTATGGGAGAGTTAATTCACCCCTCCACTTT. Translation: CASSYGRVNSPLHF.

About this clone itself: The sample has other DNA sequences that encode this CDR3 too. The chain carries TRBV9 and TRBJ2-1; 13 bases are shared with TRBD2. The J segment lost 2 bases and the V segment lost 2 bases, leaving 1 base of the junction unmatched. The CDR3 length is 16 residues. Per the germline V gene, CDR1 is SGDLS and CDR2 is YYNGEE. The CDR3 spells CASSVGLAGAYNEQFF. The CDR3 DNA follows: TGTGCCAGCAGCGTTGGACTAGCGGGGGCCTACAATGAGCAGTTCTTC. The variable domain in full, completed from reference TRBV9 and TRBJ2-1, reads DSGVTQTPKHLITATGQRVTLRCSPRSGDLSVYWYQQSLDQGLQFLIQYYNGEERAKGNILERFSAQQFPDLHSELNLSSLELGDSALYFCASSVGLAGAYNEQFFGPGTRLTVL.

The chain combines TRBV7-9 with TRBJ2-7; 8 nucleotides match TRBD1. The germline CDR1 and CDR2 sequences are SEHNR and FQNEAQ (reference sequence). The CDR3 is made up of 15 amino acids. The J segment lost 1 base and the V segment lost 6 bases, leaving 8 bases of the junction unmatched. The CDR3 sequence: CASSRSRTGSYEQYF. CDR3 nucleotides: TGTGCCAGCAGTCGATCCAGGACAGGGTCCTACGAGCAGTACTTC.